These 3 T cell receptor beta chains originate from one sample sequenced in a study of PD-1 blockade in classical Hodgkin lymphoma (TCRdb year 2020). The sample's time point label, in plain terms: cycle 1 day 1 (C1D1), immediately before nivolumab initiation. Every trial patient had relapsed after autologous stem cell transplantation, and cohorts A, B and C differed in prior brentuximab vedotin exposure. Library preparation employed the immunoSEQ multiplex PCR assay. Imported from immuneACCESS, the table was reduced by TCRdb to in-frame sequences with V and J called. These copies leave out some clones; in studies compared against another copy, an unresolved V gene accounts for under half, and the cause of the remainder is not known. This sample has 10,000 to 15,000 clones in its table, and 84% of those were observed once. The ten most abundant clones make up roughly 25% of the sample. The sequencing here drew on peripheral blood mononuclear cells (PBMCs), taken at baseline. The receptors derive from a human donor with classical Hodgkin lymphoma.

This clone was counted a single time. The V gene is TRBV20-1, the J gene TRBJ1-2; D call uncertain. The germline V gene has CDR1 DFQATT and CDR2 SNEGSKA (reference sequence). Trimming pared 1 base from V and 10 bases from J, leaving 10 bases between. The CDR3 is made up of 11 amino acids. The CDR3 reads CSARVRSFYTF. The DNA for the CDR3 is TGCAGTGCTAGAGTCAGGTCTTTCTACACCTTC.

The V call is TRBV7-9, the J call TRBJ1-5, with a tentative D call TRBD1 (5 bases). The length of the CDR3 is 16 residues. CDR1 is SEHNR, CDR2 FQNEAQ, per germline (reference sequence). Deletions cut 2 bases from V and 0 bases from J, with 11 bases between. This CDR3 reads CASSLSGTDSNQPQHF. The CDR3 DNA reads TGTGCCAGCAGCTTATCCGGGACCGATAGCAATCAGCCCCAGCATTTT.

The chain joins TRBV29-1 to TRBJ2-7; D not certain. Germline lookup yields CDR1 SQVTM and CDR2 ANQGSEA. The V end lost 0 bases, the J end lost 5 bases, and 8 bases lay between the germline ends. This CDR3 contains 12 residues. This CDR3 is CSVEEGSDEQYF. CDR3 coding DNA: TGCAGCGTTGAAGAAGGATCAGACGAGCAGTACTTC.